This TCR beta chain originates from a study of blood T cell repertoires in COVID-19 (TCRdb year 2020). For the study in its entirety: The collaborator samples originated in the United States, Italy and Spain and spanned the acute and convalescent phases of COVID-19. Samples were obtained from the ongoing ImmuneRACE study (first 160 participants) and from roughly 1,300 subjects provided by 6 global collaborators. The repertoires were made available in a free public database intended to serve as a resource for research on the immune response to SARS-CoV-2. Deeply sampled blood TCRbeta repertoires from subjects exposed to, actively infected with, or recovered from COVID-19 were included in the dataset. The sample metadata nearly always contained a de-identified subject ID, COVID-19 status, age in years and sex. The material from the prospective study consisted of cDNA or gDNA derived from T cells, B-cell-depleted T cells, or PBMCs. Where HLA class I and class II types were available, the types were taken from metadata supplied by the sample provider, not from assay-based typing. Study-level results and caveats: Clinical and demographic metadata were provided uncurated, with the amount varying by source and participant.

The immunoSEQ Assay, a bias-controlled multiplex PCR, was used to amplify TCRbeta CDR3 regions from genomic DNA. The study's processing was this. The number of nucleated cells in each sample was estimated by amplification of reference gene primers within the assay. To quantify the absolute abundance of each unique TCRbeta CDR3 rearrangement, sequence reads were collapsed and filtered. For each sample, productive Simpson clonality was calculated by taking the square root of Simpson's diversity index across productive rearrangements. The table was pulled from immuneACCESS by TCRdb, which kept in-frame rearrangements only. Such tables lose some clones; where checked, under half of the loss comes from unresolved V genes, and the rest has no known cause. The D gene and trimming were derived from the DNA, and the V and J assignments and clone size from that table. This sample gives fewer than 250,000 clones in total; roughly 82% of them show up just once. The ten largest clones add up to roughly 4.7% of the sample.

Whole blood was collected in K2EDTA tubes by collaborating institutions according to the institutions' own protocols. For TCRbeta analysis, collaborators shipped samples as frozen whole blood, isolated PBMCs, or DNA extracted from either of those sample types. To note about this clone: It lacks a known antigen. No per-base quality is available; no much larger clone lies one base away.

V lost 3 bases and J lost 5 bases; the stretch between them is 19 bases long. The CDR3 runs 16 residues from the cysteine to the phenylalanine. The kept DNA is CDR3 alone, 48 bases in frame from the first base. From the germline V gene (reference sequence), CDR1 is SGHNT and CDR2 is YYREEE. The source material was peripheral blood. This TCR derives from a woman in her seventies with acute or convalescent COVID-19. The rearranged chain carries TRBV5-4 and TRBJ2-3; tentative D gene TRBD2, with 6 bases matching. The bases read TGTGCCAGCAGCTACTCCGGGACGGGGGTAGGAGATACGCAGTATTTT. Its protein reads: CASSYSGTGVGDTQYF.